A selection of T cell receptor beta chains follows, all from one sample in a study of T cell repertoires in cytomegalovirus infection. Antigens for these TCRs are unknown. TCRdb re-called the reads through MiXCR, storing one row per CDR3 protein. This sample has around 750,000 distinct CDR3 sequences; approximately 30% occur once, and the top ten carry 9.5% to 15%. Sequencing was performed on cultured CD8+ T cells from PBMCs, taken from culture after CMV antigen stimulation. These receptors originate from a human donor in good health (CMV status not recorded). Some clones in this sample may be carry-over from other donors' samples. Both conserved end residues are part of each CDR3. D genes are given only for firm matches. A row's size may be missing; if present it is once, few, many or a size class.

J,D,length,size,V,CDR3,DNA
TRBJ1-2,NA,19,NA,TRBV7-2,CASSLKRSDQATFNYGYTF,TGTGCCAGCAGCTTAAAGAGGTCGGACCAAGCCACCTTTAACTATGGCTACACCTTC
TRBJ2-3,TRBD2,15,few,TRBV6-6,CASSWQRGATDTQYF,TGTGCCAGCAGTTGGCAGCGGGGGGCCACAGATACGCAGTATTTT
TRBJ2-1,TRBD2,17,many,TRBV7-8,CASGPLLLAGVSDEQFF,TGTGCCAGCGGCCCCCTCCTACTAGCGGGGGTTTCCGATGAGCAGTTCTTC
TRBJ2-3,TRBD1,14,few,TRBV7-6,CASSPTGFTDTQYF,TGTGCCAGCAGCCCGACAGGGTTCACAGATACGCAGTATTTT
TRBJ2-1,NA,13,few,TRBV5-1,CASSPGQINEQFF,TGCGCCAGCAGCCCCGGACAGATCAATGAGCAGTTCTTC
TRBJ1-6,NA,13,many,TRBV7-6,CASSLGEYSPLHF,TGTGCCAGCAGCTTAGGAGAGTATTCACCCCTCCACTTT
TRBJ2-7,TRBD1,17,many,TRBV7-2,CASSLVELRRGPNEQYF,TGTGCCAGCAGCTTAGTGGAGTTGCGCAGGGGGCCCAACGAGCAGTACTTC
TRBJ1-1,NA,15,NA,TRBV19,CASLDFDGVNTEAFF,TGTGCCAGTTTGGATTTTGACGGAGTGAACACTGAAGCTTTCTTT
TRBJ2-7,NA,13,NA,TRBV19,CASSAGSQDEQYF,TGTGCCAGTAGTGCGGGGAGCCAGGACGAGCAGTACTTC
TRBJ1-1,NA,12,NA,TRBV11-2,CASSRNRPRAFF,TGTGCCAGCAGCCGGAACAGGCCTCGAGCTTTCTTT
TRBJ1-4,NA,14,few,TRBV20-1,CSATWGVTNEKLFF,TGCAGTGCCACCTGGGGCGTAACTAATGAAAAACTGTTTTTT
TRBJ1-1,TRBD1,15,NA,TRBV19,CASTTGNRGPTEAFF,TGTGCCAGTACCACAGGGAACAGGGGGCCCACTGAAGCTTTCTTT
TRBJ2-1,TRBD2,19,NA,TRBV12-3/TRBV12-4,CASSLGGLAGGISYNEQFF,TGTGCCAGCAGTTTAGGGGGACTAGCGGGGGGGATCTCCTACAATGAGCAGTTCTTC
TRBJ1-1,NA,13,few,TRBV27,CASSISARTEAFF,TGTGCCAGCAGTATCTCTGCCCGGACTGAAGCTTTCTTT
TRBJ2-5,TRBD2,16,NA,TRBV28,CASSAFGLAGKESQYF,TGTGCCAGCAGTGCCTTCGGACTAGCGGGGAAGGAGTCCCAGTACTTC
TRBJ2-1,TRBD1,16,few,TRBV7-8,CASSLSTGGTRDEQFF,TGTGCCAGCAGCTTATCCACAGGGGGTACTAGGGATGAGCAGTTCTTC
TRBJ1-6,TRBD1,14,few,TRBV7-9,CASSLPGGGSPLHF,TGTGCCAGCAGCTTACCAGGGGGCGGGTCACCCCTCCACTTT
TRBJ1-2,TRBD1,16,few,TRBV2,CASSVRDRTANYGYTF,TGTGCCAGCAGTGTTAGGGACAGGACTGCTAACTATGGCTACACCTTC
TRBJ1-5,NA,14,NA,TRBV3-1,CASSQSGSLQPQHF,TGTGCCAGCAGCCAATCAGGGTCCCTACAGCCCCAGCATTTT
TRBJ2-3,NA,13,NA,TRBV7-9,CASSLRTRDTQYF,TGTGCCAGCAGCTTACGGACTCGGGATACGCAGTATTTT
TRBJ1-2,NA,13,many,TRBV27,CASSFGQNYGYTF,TGTGCCAGCAGTTTCGGACAGAACTATGGCTACACCTTC
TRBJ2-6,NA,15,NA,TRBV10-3,CAISEWVGGANVLTF,TGTGCCATCAGTGAGTGGGTCGGTGGGGCCAACGTCCTGACTTTC
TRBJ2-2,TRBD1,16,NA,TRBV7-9,CASSPGQGMGTGELFF,TGTGCCAGCAGCCCGGGACAGGGGATGGGCACCGGGGAGCTGTTTTTT
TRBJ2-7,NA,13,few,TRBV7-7,CASSLDFRNEQYF,TGTGCTAGCAGCTTAGACTTTCGGAACGAGCAGTACTTC
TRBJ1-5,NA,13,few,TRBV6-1,CASGGARTQPQHF,TGTGCCAGCGGCGGGGCGAGGACTCAGCCCCAGCATTTT
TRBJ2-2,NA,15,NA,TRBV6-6,CASRSGKINTGELFF,TGTGCCAGCCGGTCGGGGAAGATAAACACCGGGGAGCTGTTTTTT
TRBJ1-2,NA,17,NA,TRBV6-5,CASTTAAGGELIYGYTF,TGTGCCAGCACTACCGCGGCCGGGGGGGAACTGATCTATGGCTACACCTTC
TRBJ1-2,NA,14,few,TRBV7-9,CASSLLGRNYGYTF,TGTGCCAGCAGCTTATTGGGCAGGAACTATGGCTACACCTTC
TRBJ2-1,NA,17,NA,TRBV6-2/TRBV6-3,CASAPGNFGPGYNEQFF,TGTGCCAGTGCCCCGGGAAATTTTGGGCCGGGGTACAATGAGCAGTTCTTC
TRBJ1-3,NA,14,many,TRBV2,CASSEAGSGNTIYF,TGTGCCAGCAGTGAGGCCGGCTCTGGAAACACCATATATTTT
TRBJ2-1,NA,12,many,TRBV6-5,CASSSQYNEQFF,TGTGCCAGCAGTTCTCAGTACAATGAGCAGTTCTTC
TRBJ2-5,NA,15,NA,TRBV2,CASDPTGGRGETQYF,TGTGCCAGCGATCCAACCGGGGGCAGGGGAGAGACCCAGTACTTC
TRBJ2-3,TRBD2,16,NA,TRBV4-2,CASSQATSGTTDTQYF,TGTGCCAGCAGCCAAGCTACTAGCGGGACGACAGATACGCAGTATTTT
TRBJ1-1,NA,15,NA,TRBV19,CASSIFPSVNTEAFF,TGTGCCAGTAGTATTTTTCCCAGCGTGAACACTGAAGCTTTCTTT
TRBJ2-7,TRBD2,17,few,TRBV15,CATSGDTGTSGSYEQYF,TGTGCCACCAGCGGAGATACCGGGACTAGCGGATCCTACGAGCAGTACTTC
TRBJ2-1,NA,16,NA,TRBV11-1,CASSVPTRTPYNEQFF,TGTGCCAGCAGCGTCCCTACTAGAACCCCTTACAATGAGCAGTTCTTC
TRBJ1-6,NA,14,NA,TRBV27,CASSYGAGYSPLHF,TGTGCCAGCAGTTACGGGGCAGGGTATTCACCCCTCCACTTT
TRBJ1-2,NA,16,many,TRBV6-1,CASSLRQENANYGYTF,TGTGCCAGCAGTCTACGACAGGAGAACGCTAACTATGGCTACACCTTC
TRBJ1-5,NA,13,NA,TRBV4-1,CASSQALDQPQHF,TGCGCCAGCAGCCAGGCCTTGGATCAGCCCCAGCATTTT
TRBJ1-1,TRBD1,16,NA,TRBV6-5,CASSSTPQGPNTEAFF,TGTGCCAGCAGTTCCACTCCACAGGGGCCGAACACTGAAGCTTTCTTT
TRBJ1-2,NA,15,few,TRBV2,CASSDWEMVDYGYTF,TGTGCCAGCAGTGATTGGGAGATGGTTGACTATGGCTACACCTTC
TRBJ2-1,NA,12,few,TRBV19,CASSMGRSEQFF,TGTGCCAGTAGTATGGGGCGCTCTGAGCAGTTCTTC
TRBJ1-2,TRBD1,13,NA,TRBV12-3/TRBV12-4,CASRRRTGGGYTF,TGTGCCAGCAGAAGGCGGACAGGGGGAGGCTACACCTTC
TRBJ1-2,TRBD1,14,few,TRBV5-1,CASSLAEGALGYTF,TGCGCCAGCAGCTTGGCCGAGGGGGCGCTTGGCTACACCTTC
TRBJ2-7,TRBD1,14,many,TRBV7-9,CASSPPGQGYEQYF,TGTGCCAGCAGCCCACCGGGACAGGGCTACGAGCAGTACTTC
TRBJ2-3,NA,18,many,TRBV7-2,CASSLRSIFSIRTDTQYF,TGTGCCAGCAGCTTAAGGAGTATCTTCTCCATACGCACAGATACGCAGTATTTT
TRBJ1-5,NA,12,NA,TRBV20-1,CSARRSNQPQHF,TGCAGTGCTAGGAGAAGCAATCAGCCCCAGCATTTT
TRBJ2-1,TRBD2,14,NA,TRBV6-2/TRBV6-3,CASTRRGDYNEQFF,TGTGCCAGCACCAGGCGGGGGGACTACAATGAGCAGTTCTTC
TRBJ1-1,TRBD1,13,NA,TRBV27,CASGIDRGTEAFF,TGTGCCAGCGGTATCGACAGGGGCACTGAAGCTTTCTTT
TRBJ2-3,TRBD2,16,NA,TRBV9,CASSVKAGGMTDTQYF,TGTGCCAGCAGCGTAAAAGCGGGGGGTATGACAGATACGCAGTATTTT
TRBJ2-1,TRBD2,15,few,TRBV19,CASSISSGAYNEQFF,TGTGCCAGTAGTATATCTAGCGGGGCCTACAATGAGCAGTTCTTC
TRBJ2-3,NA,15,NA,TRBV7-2,CASSLTVVSTDTQYF,TGTGCCAGCAGCTTAACGGTAGTTAGCACAGATACGCAGTATTTT